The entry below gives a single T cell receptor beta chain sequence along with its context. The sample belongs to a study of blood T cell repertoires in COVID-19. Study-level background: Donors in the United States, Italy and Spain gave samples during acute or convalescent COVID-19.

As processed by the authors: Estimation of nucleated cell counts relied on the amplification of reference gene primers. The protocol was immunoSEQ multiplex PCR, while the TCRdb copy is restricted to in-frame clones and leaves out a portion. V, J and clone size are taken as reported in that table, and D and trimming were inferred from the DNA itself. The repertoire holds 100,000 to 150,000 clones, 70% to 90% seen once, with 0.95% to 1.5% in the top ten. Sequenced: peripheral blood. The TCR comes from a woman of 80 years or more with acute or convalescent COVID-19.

Here the CDR3 reads CASSFRIFRGGVTDTQYF. CDR3 sequence (DNA): TGTGCCAGCAGCTTTCGAATTTTTCGGGGGGGCGTCACAGATACGCAGTATTTT. The chain joins TRBV7-6 to TRBJ2-3; 8 bases match TRBD2. Looked up from germline, CDR1 is SGHVS and CDR2 is FNYEAQ. CDR3 length equals 18 residues. With 3 bases clipped from V and 2 bases from J, the junction kept 13 bases outside the gene matches.